This is a list of T cell receptor beta chains from one sample in a study of Ad26.COV2.S vaccination and SARS-CoV-2 variants. Libraries were prepared by immunoSEQ multiplex PCR; TCRdb keeps only in-frame clonotypes and omits some of them. The table lists a few hundred thousand clones, 80% to 90% of them singletons. This specimen consisted of peripheral blood, obtained in a trial of Ad26.COV2.S vaccine versus placebo. The receptors originated from a person aged 18-65 years who received the Ad26.COV2.S COVID-19 vaccine or a placebo. Each CDR3 is given with its conserved first and last residue. The D gene is left open where the match is weak. Clone size, where shown, is once, few, many, or a class for clones that have expanded.

v_call,d_call,j_call,clone_size,cdr3_nt,cdr3_aa
TRBV5-4,NA,TRBJ1-5,NA,TGTGCCAGCAGCGAGGACAGTAGCAATCAGCCCCAGCATTTT,CASSEDSSNQPQHF
TRBV11-3,NA,TRBJ2-7,NA,TGTGCCAGCAGCTTAGAGCTGCTCTCCTACGAGCAGTACTTC,CASSLELLSYEQYF
TRBV6-5,NA,TRBJ2-1,NA,TGTGCCAGCAGTTACTCTGGCGCCAATGAGCAGTTCTTC,CASSYSGANEQFF
TRBV5-1,TRBD1,TRBJ2-5,NA,TGCGCCAGCAGCCCCGGACAGGGTCGAGAGACCCAGTACTTC,CASSPGQGRETQYF
TRBV21-1,NA,TRBJ1-1,NA,TGTGCCAGCAGCAAAGAAGAGGGGGCGAAAAACACTGAAGCTTTCTTT,CASSKEEGAKNTEAFF
TRBV9,NA,TRBJ2-5,few,TGTGCCAGCAGCGTGGCCCTAAACCGGGAGACCCAGTACTTC,CASSVALNRETQYF
TRBV6-4,TRBD2,TRBJ2-3,NA,TGTGCCAGCAGTGCCGGGACTAGCGGCACAGATACGCAGTATTTT,CASSAGTSGTDTQYF
TRBV5-6,NA,TRBJ1-5,few,TGTGCCAGCAGCTCCTCGAGGAGCAATCAGCCCCAGCATTTT,CASSSSRSNQPQHF
TRBV6-5,NA,TRBJ2-1,NA,TGTGCCAGCAGTTACTCTCCCCAAGGGTATGAGCAGTTCTTC,CASSYSPQGYEQFF
TRBV30,NA,TRBJ2-1,NA,TGTGCCTCCCACCGAGGGCGGGGCTACAATGAGCAGTTCTTC,CASHRGRGYNEQFF
TRBV7-9,NA,TRBJ2-1,NA,TGTGCCAGCAGCTTCTGGGGAAATGAGCAGTTCTTC,CASSFWGNEQFF
TRBV23-1,NA,TRBJ2-6,many,TGCGCCAGCAGTCAATCAGGGGGTGGCTCTGGGGCCAACGTCCTGACTTTC,CASSQSGGGSGANVLTF
TRBV24-1,NA,TRBJ2-2,NA,TGTGCCACCAGTGATTTTGAGGGGAACTTCGCGAACACCGGGGAGCTGTTTTTT,CATSDFEGNFANTGELFF
TRBV6-5,NA,TRBJ1-5,NA,TGTGCCAGCAGCCCGACAGGATATAGCAATCAGCCCCAGCATTTT,CASSPTGYSNQPQHF
TRBV19,NA,TRBJ1-1,NA,TGTGCCAGTAGTATAACGAGAACAGGGGAAGCTTTCTTT,CASSITRTGEAFF
TRBV9,TRBD2,TRBJ2-2,NA,TGTGCCAGCAGCGGAACTAGCGGGAGTGCCACCGGGGAGCTGTTTTTT,CASSGTSGSATGELFF
TRBV7-7,TRBD2,TRBJ2-3,once,TGTGCCAGCAGCTTAGGGGTCGGGGGGACAGATACGCAGTATTTT,CASSLGVGGTDTQYF
TRBV19,NA,TRBJ2-4,NA,TGTGCCACCACGGATCGAGGGGGCAAAAACATTCAGTACTTC,CATTDRGGKNIQYF